A single sample is the source of the 11 T cell receptor beta chains below, sequenced in a study of T cell repertoires in cytomegalovirus infection. A single record per CDR3 protein comes from TCRdb applying MiXCR to the reads. The sample lists over 300,000 distinct CDR3 sequences, more than 8% occurring once. The sequenced sample consisted of PBMCs. The receptors here all came from a human donor in good health (CMV status not recorded). Some clones in this sample may be carry-over from other donors' samples.

The chain employs TRBV6-2 or TRBV6-3 and TRBJ1-1; D perhaps matches TRBD1 (5 bases). CDR1 is MNHEY and CDR2 is SVGEGT in the germline V gene. This CDR3 is 16 amino acids long. V shed 5 bases and J shed 0 bases, with 16 bases lying between them. The CDR3 nucleotides read TGTGCCAGCAGTGCTCTGCAGGGATTTTTGAACACTGAAGCTTTCTTT. Its protein product is CASSALQGFLNTEAFF.

This clonotype was seen ten or more times. The chain links TRBV7-2 to TRBJ2-3; a possible D gene is TRBD2 (5 bases). CDR3 length: 16 residues. Germline CDR1 reads SGHTA; CDR2 reads FQGNSA. Trimming pared 4 bases from V and 2 bases from J, leaving 16 bases between. The CDR3: CASSSLGATLTDTQYF. DNA of the CDR3: TGTGCCAGCAGCTCCTTGGGAGCAACCCTCACAGATACGCAGTATTTT.

There are many counts of this clonotype. This sequence joins TRBV7-2 and TRBJ1-6; tentatively, D is TRBD1 (5 bases). Germline CDR1 is SGHTA and CDR2 is FQGNSA. The CDR3 loop spans 14 amino acids. Trimming left V 5 bases short and J 8 bases short, with 13 bases between. CDR3 residues: CASSLRAGHSPLHF. The CDR3 bases are TGTGCCAGCAGCCTACGGGCAGGGCATTCACCCCTCCACTTT.

In its sample, this clonotype was seen a few times. The rearrangement joins TRBV20-1 to TRBJ2-1, with 8 bases that match TRBD1. Germline values: CDR1 DFQATT, CDR2 SNEGSKA (reference sequence). V lost 5 bases, J lost 0 bases, and 6 bases stayed unmatched. The CDR3 extends over 15 amino acids. CDR3 protein: CSAPPGGSSYNEQFF. CDR3 DNA: TGCAGTGCTCCCCCAGGGGGCAGCTCCTACAATGAGCAGTTCTTC.

This clonotype was detected a few times. The chain carries TRBV7-3 and TRBJ2-2; D tentatively reads TRBD1 or TRBD2 (6 bases each). The ends were cut back, 5 bases at V and 8 bases at J, with 21 bases in the middle. The germline V gene has CDR1 SGHTA and CDR2 FQGTGA. The CDR3 spans 16 residues. CDR3 amino acids: CASSATTRGGSGELFF. DNA for the CDR3: TGTGCCAGCAGCGCAACGACTAGAGGGGGTTCGGGGGAGCTGTTTTTT. The whole variable domain, remainder taken from reference TRBV7-3 and TRBJ2-2, is GAGVSQTPSNKVTEKGKYVELRCDPISGHTALYWYRQSLGQGPEFLIYFQGTGAADDSGLPNDRFFAVRPEGSVSTLKIQRTERGDSAVYLCASSATTRGGSGELFFGEGSRLTVL.

This clonotype was seen more than once but under ten times. The rearrangement links TRBV6-2 or TRBV6-3 to TRBJ2-1; D uncertain. Trimming stripped 6 bases from V and 3 bases from J, with 15 bases between. This CDR3 region has 15 residues. Germline V gene data show CDR1 as MNHEY and CDR2 as SVGEGT. The CDR3 DNA reads TGTGCCAGCAGGCGTCATCACACCTTCTACAATGAGCAGTTCTTC. It specifies CASRRHHTFYNEQFF.

In its sample, this clonotype was seen a few times. The V and J genes are TRBV7-2 and TRBJ2-7; either TRBD1 or TRBD2 may supply D (5 bases each). V was cut by 1 base and J by 4 bases, with 8 bases left in between. The CDR3 has 13 residues. The germline CDR1 and CDR2 sequences are SGHTA and FQGNSA. In DNA, the CDR3 is TGTGCCAGCAGCTTAGAGGGGACGTACGAGCAGTACTTC. It is translated as CASSLEGTYEQYF.

This clonotype was observed a handful of times. The chain joins TRBV7-2 to TRBJ2-1; D not certain. CDR1 and CDR2 from the germline V gene are SGHTA and FQGNSA. Trimming removed 6 bases at V and 4 bases at J, with 10 bases between. This CDR3 is 13 amino acids long. CDR3 DNA: TGTGCCAGCAGACTCACAGATTACAATGAGCAGTTCTTC. This translates into CASRLTDYNEQFF.

This clonotype was detected ten times or more. The V gene is TRBV6-1, the J gene TRBJ2-1, with D tentatively TRBD2 (6 bases). The CDR3 runs 16 residues. The V end lost 1 base, the J end lost 1 base, and 11 bases lay between the germline ends. The germline gives CDR1 MNHNS, CDR2 SASEGT. The CDR3 protein is CASSEVAGLSYNEQFF. CDR3 nucleotide sequence: TGTGCCAGCAGTGAAGTGGCGGGACTGTCCTACAATGAGCAGTTCTTC.

The V gene is TRBV5-4, the J gene TRBJ2-2; D ambiguous. Germline V lookup: CDR1 SGHNT, CDR2 YYREEE (reference sequence). V shed 2 bases and J shed 4 bases, with 12 bases lying between them. This CDR3 comprises 15 residues. The CDR3 bases are TGTGCCAGCAGCTTCGGTGGGTCGATCACCGGGGAGCTGTTTTTT. This encodes CASSFGGSITGELFF.

Many counts were recorded for this clonotype. The chain carries TRBV7-8 and TRBJ2-2; D possibly corresponds to TRBD2 (6 bases). Trimming removed 6 bases at V and 4 bases at J, with 15 bases between. This CDR3 has 15 amino acids. Looked up from germline, CDR1 is SGHVS and CDR2 is FQNEAQ. In DNA form, the CDR3 reads TGTGCCAGCAGGCCCGCCAGGACTACCACCGGGGAGCTGTTTTTT. This sequence encodes CASRPARTTTGELFF.